This T cell receptor beta chain was identified during a study of blood T cells in healthy people across ages. In terms of origin and age, donors were healthy Caucasian individuals from Russia aged roughly 6 to 100. Peripheral blood was drawn, roughly 10 milliliters per donor. This clonotype was recorded once. A sample-barcoded 5' primer and a J-beta primer mix were used in a second PCR of roughly 6 to 12 cycles. Every sample gave at least 2.5 million paired-end reads containing CDR3. MiXCR was run by TCRdb on the 5' RACE reads, yielding one entry per CDR3 protein. This sample carries about 670,000 distinct CDR3 sequences, over 40% of them seen once, and the ten largest clones take roughly 14%. Germline V gene lookup returns CDR1 SNHLY and CDR2 FYNNEI. V was shortened by 6 bases and J by 0 bases, with 12 bases between the two germline ends. The CDR3 spans 15 residues.

The receptor was derived from a woman of 80 years or more in good health. Sequenced sample: blood. The rearrangement uses TRBV2 and TRBJ1-5; D gene unclear. The CDR3 sequence is CASSGRSYSNQPQHF. The CDR3 DNA sequence: TGTGCCAGCAGCGGTCGAAGCTATAGCAATCAGCCCCAGCATTTT.